These 27 T cell receptor beta chains were sequenced from one sample in a study of T cells in Graves' hyperthyroidism and ophthalmopathy. The TCR beta CDR3 regions underwent amplification using RNA transcripts as the source. HTBI primers were the set used in a first-round RT-PCR of the TCR CDR3. Each CDR3 protein is one row after TCRdb ran MiXCR on the multiplex PCR reads. The sample consists of approximately 380,000 distinct CDR3 sequences, around 15% of them appearing once. Sequenced input: blood. These receptors were taken from a man in his fifties or sixties with Graves' ophthalmopathy.

Comment on this clonotype: This may be a read error, as it is one base from a much larger clone. The V and J genes are TRBV14 and TRBJ2-1; a weak D match, TRBD2 (5 bases). Trimming removed 4 bases at V and 3 bases at J, with 16 bases between. This CDR3 has 16 residues. CDR1 SGHDN and CDR2 FVKESK come from the germline V gene. The CDR3 sequence: CASSPSPRGLYNEQFF. The DNA for the CDR3 is TGTGCCAGCAGCCCCTCGCCCCGGGGTCTCTACAATGAGCAGTTCTTC.

This rearrangement joins TRBV5-6 to TRBJ2-3; 8 bases agree with TRBD1. Germline CDR1 reads SGHDT; CDR2 reads YYEEEE. V was clipped by 4 bases and J by 0 bases; unmatched bases: 4. This CDR3 region has 15 residues. CDR3 bases: TGTGCCAGCAGCGCAGGGGGCCCTAGCACAGATACGCAGTATTTT. It translates to CASSAGGPSTDTQYF.

This clonotype was observed many times. The chain has TRBV5-5 and TRBJ2-7, with 11 bases fitting TRBD1. CDR3 length: 15 amino acids. Germline CDR1 SGHKS, CDR2 YYEKEE (reference sequence). V was clipped by 0 bases and J by 6 bases; unmatched bases: 5. Here the CDR3 DNA reads TGTGCCAGCAGCTTGGCGGGACAGGGGGTTGTCGAGCAGTACTTC. Its translation is CASSLAGQGVVEQYF.

This clonotype has at least ten counts. The chain carries TRBV30 and TRBJ2-7; TRBD2 aligns across 11 bases. Trimming removed 0 bases from V and 3 bases from J; junction bases left unmatched: 4. Germline V CDR1 and CDR2: GTSNPN, SVGIG (reference sequence). The CDR3 consists of 15 residues. CDR3 sequence (DNA): TGTGCCTGGAGTGTAAGACTAGCGGGAATCTACGAGCAGTACTTC. This codes for CAWSVRLAGIYEQYF.

The sample holds many counts of this clonotype. J is TRBJ2-3 and V is TRBV5-1, with D maybe TRBD2 (6 bases). Germline CDR1 is SGHRS and CDR2 is YFSETQ. Deletions cut 4 bases from V and 2 bases from J, with 17 bases between. The CDR3 totals 16 residues. The CDR3 region has the DNA TGCGCCAGCAGCGTATCCGGGACTCCCTACACAGATACGCAGTATTTT. It translates to CASSVSGTPYTDTQYF. Looking up the rest from reference TRBV5-1 and TRBJ2-3 gives the full variable domain: KAGVTQTPRYLIKTRGQQVTLSCSPISGHRSVSWYQQTPGQGLQFLFEYFSETQRNKGNFPGRFSGRQFSNSRSEMNVSTLELGDSALYLCASSVSGTPYTDTQYFGPGTRLTVL.

This clonotype was counted at least ten times. The gene calls are TRBV9 and TRBJ1-4, with a weak D call TRBD1 (6 bases). Germline V gene lookup returns CDR1 SGDLS and CDR2 YYNGEE. Between the trimmed V and J ends, which lost 2 bases and 3 bases, there was a span of 11 bases. This CDR3 spans 15 amino acids. CDR3: CASSVRGSANEKLFF. As DNA, the CDR3 is TGTGCCAGCAGCGTGAGGGGGTCTGCTAATGAAAAACTGTTTTTT.

This clonotype was detected many times. The chain recombines TRBV11-1 with TRBJ2-1; TRBD2 is a possible D gene (6 bases). V shed 5 bases and J shed 4 bases, with 18 bases lying between them. CDR1 and CDR2 from the germline V gene are SGHAT and FQDESV (reference sequence). This CDR3 spans 16 amino acids. CDR3 sequence reads: CASSQLDGGPYNEQFF. The CDR3 DNA is TGTGCCAGCAGCCAACTAGACGGGGGACCTTACAATGAGCAGTTCTTC.

V is TRBV15 and J is TRBJ2-2; D is perhaps TRBD1 (5 bases). The germline V and J ends were trimmed by 0 bases and 4 bases, with 12 bases remaining between them. The CDR3 runs 16 residues. Per germline, CDR1 LNHNV and CDR2 YYDKDF (reference sequence). CDR3 residues: CATSRDTPGITGELFF. CDR3 DNA: TGTGCCACCAGCAGAGATACCCCAGGGATCACCGGGGAGCTGTTTTTT.

This clonotype was counted at least ten times. The chain recombines TRBV28 with TRBJ2-2, with 7 bases lining up with TRBD1. The CDR3 is made up of 16 amino acids. J lost 4 bases, V lost 2 bases, and 7 bases had no gene match. Germline assignment: CDR1 MDHEN and CDR2 SYDVKM. The DNA of the CDR3 is TGTGCCAGCAGTTTAACCGGGACAGAGAGCACCGGGGAGCTGTTTTTT. Translated, it gives CASSLTGTESTGELFF.

This clonotype appeared many times. CDR3 nucleotide sequence: TGTGCCAGCAGTCTCATAGACAGGCGATACGAGCAGTACTTC. This translates into CASSLIDRRYEQYF. The chain recombines TRBV28 with TRBJ2-7, with D possibly matching TRBD1 (6 bases). V lost 5 bases to trimming and J lost 4 bases, with 15 bases between them. The CDR3 extends over 14 amino acids. Germline assignment: CDR1 MDHEN and CDR2 SYDVKM.

This rearrangement joins TRBV4-1 to TRBJ2-2; D perhaps matches TRBD2 (5 bases). Germline lookup yields CDR1 MGHRA and CDR2 YSYEKL. The CDR3 contains 16 residues. Trimming stripped 3 bases from V and 4 bases from J, with 15 bases between. The CDR3 protein is CASSQAGPSGTGELFF. CDR3 sequence (DNA): TGCGCCAGCAGCCAGGCGGGTCCTTCGGGCACCGGGGAGCTGTTTTTT.

The gene calls are TRBV12-3 or TRBV12-4 and TRBJ2-5, with a tentative D call TRBD2 (5 bases). The CDR3 totals 13 residues. The V end lost 3 bases, the J end lost 5 bases, and 10 bases lay between the germline ends. The CDR3 sequence: CASSFLAGETQYF. The CDR3 DNA sequence: TGTGCCAGCAGTTTCCTAGCCGGGGAGACCCAGTACTTC.

A few counts support this clonotype. V and J are TRBV19 and TRBJ2-1, with 10 bases lining up with TRBD2. Per germline, CDR1 LNHDA and CDR2 SQIVND (reference sequence). CDR3 length equals 16 residues. Trimming removed 3 bases from V and 6 bases from J; junction bases left unmatched: 8. As DNA, the CDR3 is TGTGCCAGTAGTATCCTTAGCGGGAGGAGGCCCAATGAGCAGTTCTTC. It encodes CASSILSGRRPNEQFF.

This clonotype was seen only a few times. A much more abundant neighbour one base away suggests this may be a read error. The rearrangement joins TRBV2 to TRBJ1-4, with D possibly being TRBD1 (5 bases). The CDR3 has 15 amino acids. The V end lost 6 bases, the J end lost 4 bases, and 15 bases lay between the germline ends. The germline V gene encodes CDR1 SNHLY and CDR2 FYNNEI. CDR3 DNA: TGTGCCAGCAGCTATCCGGGACGGATTAATGAAAAACTGTTTTTT. The encoded protein is CASSYPGRINEKLFF.

V gene TRBV24-1 combines with J gene TRBJ2-7; 12 bases agree with TRBD2. From germline, CDR1 is KGHDR and CDR2 SFDVKD. Losses at the gene ends were 3 bases for V and 3 bases for J; bases not matched to a gene: 5. CDR3 length: 16 residues. CDR3 residues: CATSDPSGRDLYEQYF. CDR3 sequence (DNA): TGTGCCACCAGTGATCCTAGCGGGAGGGATCTCTACGAGCAGTACTTC.

This clonotype has a count of ten or more. This chain connects TRBV19 to TRBJ1-1; the match to TRBD1 covers 11 bases. CDR1 LNHDA and CDR2 SQIVND come from the germline V gene (reference sequence). The V gene end was trimmed by 7 bases and the J gene end by 5 bases; junction bases not matched to a gene: 12. The CDR3 sequence is 16 residues long. CDR3 DNA sequence: TGTGCCAGTAAAAAAACCGGGACAGGGGGAAGAACTGAAGCTTTCTTT. It codes for CASKKTGTGGRTEAFF.

This clonotype was counted many times. V usage is TRBV5-1 and J usage is TRBJ2-1, with 11 nucleotides matching TRBD2. V shed 0 bases and J 7 bases; nucleotides not matched to a gene: 3. This CDR3 contains 15 residues. CDR1 is SGHRS, CDR2 YFSETQ, per germline. As DNA, the CDR3 is TGCGCCAGCAGCTTGGCGGGACTAGCGGTAAATGAGCAGTTCTTC. Its protein product is CASSLAGLAVNEQFF.

This clonotype has a handful of counts. The genes are TRBV27 and TRBJ2-3; D is perhaps TRBD2 (5 bases). The CDR3 totals 16 residues. Germline CDR1 is MNHEY and CDR2 is SMNVEV (reference sequence). V lost 0 bases and J 2 bases, leaving 12 bases between the germline ends. DNA of the CDR3: TGTGCCAGCAGTTTATCCGGGATGTGGTTCACAGATACGCAGTATTTT. It translates to CASSLSGMWFTDTQYF.

The rearrangement joins TRBV5-1 to TRBJ2-7; 7 nucleotides match TRBD1. The junction had 7 bases not matched to a gene; V was cut back by 7 bases and J by 0 bases. The germline CDR1 and CDR2 sequences are SGHRS and YFSETQ. There are 14 residues in the CDR3. CDR3 nucleotide sequence: TGCGCCAGCCGCCGGACAGGAGACTCCTACGAGCAGTACTTC. The encoded protein is CASRRTGDSYEQYF.

This clonotype was observed at least ten times. The chain employs TRBV30 and TRBJ2-3; TRBD2 matches 7 bases. The germline V gene encodes CDR1 GTSNPN and CDR2 SVGIG (reference sequence). CDR3 length equals 18 residues. Trimming removed 2 bases from V and 1 base from J; junction bases left unmatched: 15. The CDR3 sequence is CAWSTSPGWAGGTDTQYF. The CDR3 DNA is TGTGCCTGGAGTACTTCCCCGGGTTGGGCGGGAGGCACAGATACGCAGTATTTT.

In this sample, this clonotype turned up a few times. The chain couples TRBV9 to TRBJ2-5, with a tentative D call TRBD1 (6 bases). V lost 2 bases and J 3 bases, leaving 11 bases between the germline ends. The CDR3 extends over 14 amino acids. Germline V gene lookup returns CDR1 SGDLS and CDR2 YYNGEE. CDR3 amino acids: CASSVTGREETQYF. The CDR3 region has the DNA TGTGCCAGCAGCGTGACAGGAAGAGAAGAGACCCAGTACTTC.

This clonotype was recorded many times. This sequence joins TRBV20-1 and TRBJ2-7; 12 positions agree with TRBD2. The CDR3 runs 17 residues. J was trimmed by 5 bases and V by 3 bases; bases with no gene match: 14. Germline lookup yields CDR1 DFQATT and CDR2 SNEGSKA (reference sequence). The CDR3 DNA follows: TGCAGTGCTAGGAGCCGAAAGCAGGGACTAGCGGGTAACGAGCAGTACTTC. This translates into CSARSRKQGLAGNEQYF.

The V gene is TRBV5-5, the J gene TRBJ2-7; D might be TRBD1 (6 bases). CDR1 SGHKS and CDR2 YYEKEE come from the germline V gene (reference sequence). This CDR3 has 12 amino acids. V was clipped by 4 bases and J by 3 bases, with 8 bases between them. The CDR3 nucleotides read TGTGCCAGCAGCAGGACAGTCTACGAGCAGTACTTC. Protein product: CASSRTVYEQYF.

This clonotype was counted ten times or more. V and J are TRBV3-1 and TRBJ1-3; D is unclear. V was shortened by 5 bases and J by 0 bases, with 5 bases between the two germline ends. CDR1 LGHDT and CDR2 YNNKEL come from the germline V gene (reference sequence). The CDR3 is 13 residues long. The CDR3 region is CASSSSSGNTIYF. In DNA form, the CDR3 reads TGTGCCAGCAGCTCAAGCTCTGGAAACACCATATATTTT.

This clonotype was counted a few times. The chain recombines TRBV5-4 with TRBJ1-1; TRBD1 agrees at 7 bases. CDR1 and CDR2 from the germline V gene are SGHNT and YYREEE (reference sequence). V shed 3 bases and J 4 bases; nucleotides not matched to a gene: 9. CDR3 length: 15 residues. Written as DNA, the CDR3 is TGTGCCAGCAGCTCAGAGGTTAGGGGGCGCACTGAAGCTTTCTTT. This codes for CASSSEVRGRTEAFF.

The chain has TRBV28 and TRBJ2-2; TRBD2 is a possible D gene (6 bases). There are 15 residues in the CDR3. The germline V gene encodes CDR1 MDHEN and CDR2 SYDVKM. V was shortened by 3 bases and J by 5 bases, with 13 bases between the two germline ends. As DNA, the CDR3 is TGTGCCAGCAGTTTCTTGGCAGGGAGGACCGGGGAGCTGTTTTTT. As protein: CASSFLAGRTGELFF.

This chain joins TRBV3-1 and TRBJ2-1, with D unresolved. Trimming removed 0 bases at V and 5 bases at J, with 8 bases between. Germline CDR1 reads LGHDT; CDR2 reads YNNKEL (reference sequence). This CDR3 is built from 14 residues. The chain's CDR3 is CASSQEGMHNEQFF. CDR3 nucleotides: TGTGCCAGCAGCCAAGAAGGTATGCACAATGAGCAGTTCTTC.